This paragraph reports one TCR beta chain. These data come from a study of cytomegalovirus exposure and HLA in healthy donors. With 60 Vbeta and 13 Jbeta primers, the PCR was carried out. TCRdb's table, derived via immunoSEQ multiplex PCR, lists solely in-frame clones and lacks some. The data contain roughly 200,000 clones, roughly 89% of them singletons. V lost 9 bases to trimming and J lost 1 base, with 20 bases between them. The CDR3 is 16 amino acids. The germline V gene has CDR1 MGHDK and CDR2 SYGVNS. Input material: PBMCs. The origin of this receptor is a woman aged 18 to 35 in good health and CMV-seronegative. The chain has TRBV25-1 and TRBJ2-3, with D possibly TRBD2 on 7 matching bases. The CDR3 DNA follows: TGTGCCAGTGAGGGGGGCGGGAGAGTTCGCACAGATACGCAGTATTTT. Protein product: CASEGGGRVRTDTQYF.